This T cell receptor (beta chain) came from a study of T cell responses to AZD1222 COVID-19 vaccine. The study's findings and limits: The study found vaccine-associated CD4 TCRs spanning spike, dominant at 160-218 and 743-854. At baseline, seropositivity was found in only a handful of AZD1222 recipients. Clonal diversity was possibly underestimated, and white British individuals and females predominated among donors. Compared with day 0, the breadth and depth of the Spike-specific TCR repertoire rose significantly after two doses of AZD1222.

Points on this clone: Its antigen is unidentified.

The protocol was immunoSEQ multiplex PCR, while the TCRdb copy is restricted to in-frame clones and leaves out a portion. The sample has tens of thousands of clones; over 60% are singletons. The material was peripheral blood, obtained 28 days after the second dose of the MenACWY control vaccine. This clonotype originated in an adult who received the MenACWY meningococcal vaccine as a control.

In DNA form, the CDR3 reads TGTGCCAGTAGTCGGGACAATATAGGCACTGAAGCTTTCTTT. Its protein product is CASSRDNIGTEAFF. This chain connects TRBV19 to TRBJ1-1; the D gene is possibly TRBD1 (6 bases). Germline CDR1 and CDR2: LNHDA and SQIVND (reference sequence). The CDR3 is 14 residues long. The V and J ends lost 5 bases and 4 bases respectively, with 14 bases between them.